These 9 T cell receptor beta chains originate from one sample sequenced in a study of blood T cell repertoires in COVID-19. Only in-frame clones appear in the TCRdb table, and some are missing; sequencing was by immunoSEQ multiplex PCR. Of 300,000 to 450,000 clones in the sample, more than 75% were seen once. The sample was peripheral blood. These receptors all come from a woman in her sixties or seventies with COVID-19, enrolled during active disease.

CDR3 loop: CASNLGQGIGGYTF. The CDR3, as DNA: TGTGCCAGCAATCTAGGGCAGGGGATAGGAGGCTACACCTTC. The chain joins TRBV6-5 to TRBJ1-2; possibly TRBD1 for D (6 bases). V shed 7 bases and J shed 8 bases, with 20 bases lying between them. The CDR3 is made up of 14 amino acids. CDR1 is MNHEY and CDR2 is SVGAGI in the germline V gene.

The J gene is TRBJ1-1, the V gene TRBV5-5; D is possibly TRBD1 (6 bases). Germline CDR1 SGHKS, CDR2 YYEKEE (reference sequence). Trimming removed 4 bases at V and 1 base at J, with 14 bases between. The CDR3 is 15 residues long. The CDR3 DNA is TGTGCCAGCAGCCTGACCGGGACACAGAACACTGAAGCTTTCTTT. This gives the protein CASSLTGTQNTEAFF.

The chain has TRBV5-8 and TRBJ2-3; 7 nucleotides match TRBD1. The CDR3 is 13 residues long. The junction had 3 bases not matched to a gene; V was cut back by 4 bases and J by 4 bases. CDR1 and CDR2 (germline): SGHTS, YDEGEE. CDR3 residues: CASSRQGADTQYF. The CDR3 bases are TGTGCCAGCAGCAGACAGGGTGCAGATACGCAGTATTTT.

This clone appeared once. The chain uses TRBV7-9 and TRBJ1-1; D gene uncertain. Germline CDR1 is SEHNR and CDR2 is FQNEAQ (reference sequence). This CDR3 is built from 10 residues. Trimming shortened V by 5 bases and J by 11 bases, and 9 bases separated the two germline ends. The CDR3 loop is CASSDLRAFF. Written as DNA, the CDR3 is TGTGCCAGCAGCGACCTGAGGGCTTTCTTT.

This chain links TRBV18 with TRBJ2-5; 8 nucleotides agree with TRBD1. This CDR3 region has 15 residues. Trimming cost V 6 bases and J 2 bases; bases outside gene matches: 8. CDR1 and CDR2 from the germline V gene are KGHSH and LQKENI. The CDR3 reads CASSQTGTGQETQYF. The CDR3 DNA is TGTGCCAGCTCGCAGACCGGGACAGGACAAGAGACCCAGTACTTC.

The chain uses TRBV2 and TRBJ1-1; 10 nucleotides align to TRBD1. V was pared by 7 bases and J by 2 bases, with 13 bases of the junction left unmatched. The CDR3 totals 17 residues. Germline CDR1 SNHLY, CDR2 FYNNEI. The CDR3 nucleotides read TGTGCCAGCACGATCCCGGGACAGGGGCCTTATAACACTGAAGCTTTCTTT. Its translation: CASTIPGQGPYNTEAFF.

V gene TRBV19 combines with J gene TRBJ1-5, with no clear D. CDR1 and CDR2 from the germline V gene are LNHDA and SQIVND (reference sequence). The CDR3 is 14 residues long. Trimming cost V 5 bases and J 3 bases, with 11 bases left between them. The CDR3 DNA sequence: TGTGCCAGTAGTTCGGGGAACTACAATCAGCCCCAGCATTTT. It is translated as CASSSGNYNQPQHF.

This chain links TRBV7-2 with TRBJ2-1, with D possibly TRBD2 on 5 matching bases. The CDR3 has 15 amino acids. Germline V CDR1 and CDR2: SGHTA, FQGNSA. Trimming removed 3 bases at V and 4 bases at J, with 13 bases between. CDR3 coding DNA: TGTGCCAGCAGCTTGGACGGGATCAAATACAATGAGCAGTTCTTC. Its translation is CASSLDGIKYNEQFF.

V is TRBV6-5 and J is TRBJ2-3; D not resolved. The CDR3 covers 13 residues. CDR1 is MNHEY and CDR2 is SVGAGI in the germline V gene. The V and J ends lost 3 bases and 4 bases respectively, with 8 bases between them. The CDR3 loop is CASSYSPPDTQYF. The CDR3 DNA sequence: TGTGCCAGCAGTTATTCTCCCCCAGATACGCAGTATTTT.